This T cell receptor (beta chain) appears in the sequencing data of a study of Ad26.COV2.S vaccination and SARS-CoV-2 variants. Turning to the study itself: Of the COV1001 trial arms, the Ad26.COV2.S arm included the donor. Ad26.COV2.S given intramuscularly, once or twice 56 days apart. Study conclusions and caveats: Those who received the vaccine showed greater spike-specific TCR breadth than those given placebo.

Germline-derived CDR1 and CDR2 are SGHTA and FQGTGA. The CDR3 has 14 amino acids. Trimming removed 5 bases at V and 4 bases at J, with 13 bases between. Details on this clone: Its specificity is not known.

Treatment given: some 19 received Ad26.COV2.S at low or high dose, single or two shots; about five received placebo; per-sample allocation not given. Day 63 after the first vaccine or placebo injection was the time point for sampling. An adult aged 18-55 years in Boston served as the donor. TCRdb's table, derived via immunoSEQ multiplex PCR, lists solely in-frame clones and lacks some. The repertoire includes 300,000 to 400,000 clones, 88% of them detected once, and around 6.1% sits in the top ten. The TCR was taken from a person between 18 and 60 years old who received the Ad26.COV2.S COVID-19 vaccine or a placebo. This chain connects TRBV7-3 to TRBJ2-3; maybe TRBD2 (6 bases). The sequences come from peripheral blood, collected in a trial of Ad26.COV2.S vaccine versus placebo. CDR3 bases: TGTGCCAGCAGCCCCTCGGGGACTTCAGATACGCAGTATTTT. Protein sequence: CASSPSGTSDTQYF.